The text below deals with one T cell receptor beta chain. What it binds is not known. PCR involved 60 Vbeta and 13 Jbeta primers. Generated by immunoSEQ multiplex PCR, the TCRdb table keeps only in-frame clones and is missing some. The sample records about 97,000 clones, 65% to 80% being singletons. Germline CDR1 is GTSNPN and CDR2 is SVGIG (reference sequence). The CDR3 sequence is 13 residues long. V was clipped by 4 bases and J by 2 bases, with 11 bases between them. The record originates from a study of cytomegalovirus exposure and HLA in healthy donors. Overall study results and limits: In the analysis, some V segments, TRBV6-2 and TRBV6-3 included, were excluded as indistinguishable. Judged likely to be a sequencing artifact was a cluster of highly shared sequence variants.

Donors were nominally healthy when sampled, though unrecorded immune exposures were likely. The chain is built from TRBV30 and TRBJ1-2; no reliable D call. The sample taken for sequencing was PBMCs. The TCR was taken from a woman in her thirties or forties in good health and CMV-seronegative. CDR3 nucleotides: TGTGCCTGGAACGAGGTTTTCAACTATGGCTACACCTTC. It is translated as CAWNEVFNYGYTF.